Detailed here is one TCR beta chain. Its antigen is still unknown. Base qualities were left out, and no much larger clone turns up one base away. V drops 3 bases and J drops 12 bases, leaving 22 bases in between. CDR1 is given as SGHRS and CDR2 as YFSETQ, both from the germline V gene. The CDR3 covers 16 residues, taking in both the cysteine and the phenylalanine. The sequence is cut down to CDR3 DNA, 48 bases in frame from base 1. This sample is part of a study of shared clonotypes between healthy human individuals (dated by TCRdb to about 2020). For the study in its entirety: The cohort comprised a couple of women and three men aged 18 to 49 years. To increase sequencing depth and limit assay-specific biases, different laboratories used diverse techniques to prepare libraries and sequence TCR repertoires. Leukapheresis yielded between about 0.85 and 10 billion PBMCs per donor. To estimate repertoire size and how much clonotype sharing occurs between individuals, the study deeply sequenced the blood TCR repertoires of about 5 healthy adults. What the authors observed across the whole study: Only blood was sampled, and tissue TCR repertoires likely differ from those in blood. Pairwise subsampling indicated that sequencing depth was expected to affect the degree of clonotype sharing among donors. Because the study included only a small number of donors, the genetic and exposure-history diversity represented was limited.

Donors were healthy HIV-negative adults with no recently reported acute infections or vaccinations. All donors were Caucasian adults living in Nashville, Tennessee, USA. For unsorted samples, tens of millions of PBMCs were counted and genomic DNA was extracted with the QIAamp DNA Blood Mini kit. After blood collection by leukapheresis, PBMCs were isolated using Ficoll-Histopaque density gradient centrifugation and then cryopreserved in the vapor phase of liquid nitrogen. Using the deep immunoSEQ assay, TCR CDR3 regions were amplified from genomic DNA by multiplex PCR. Genomic DNA extracted from each cell subset was distributed evenly over all wells of several immunoSEQ 96-well plates, and each plate served as one replicate. Each replicate PCR for unsorted PBMC received roughly 300 ng genomic DNA, equal to tens of thousands of T cell genomes. Unsorted PBMC genomic DNA was sequenced across ten immunoSEQ deep assay plates. Purified libraries were quantified with a Qubit 3.0 fluorometer, sized on a Bioanalyzer 2100, and re-quantified with the KAPA Library Quantification kit. Every immunoSEQ 96-well plate was sequenced on a dedicated single-read 150-cycle Illumina NextSeq 550 flow cell. In the original analysis: The immunoSEQ output contained only junctional sequences without quality scores, so filtering could not match that applied to full-length reads. Sequences were annotated with PyIR, a Python wrapper for IgBLAST v1.9, and V/J genes and CDR3 were assigned using IMGT germline references. Reads with weak V/J assignments (E-value above 1e-6), missing CDR3, stop codons, out-of-frame junctions, or ambiguous translated residues were removed. V3J clonotypes were defined by identical inferred V gene, J gene, and CDR3 amino acid sequence. The percentage overlap between two repertoires was calculated by dividing the number of shared unique clonotypes by the size of the smaller repertoire. Three approaches were used to assess repertoire richness: RTK rarefaction, the Chao1 estimator, and Recon v2.1 estimates of unobserved clonotypes. Sourced from immuneACCESS, this table was stored by TCRdb with only in-frame sequences that have V and J called. A share of the clones is absent; for the studies checked, an unresolved V gene accounts for under half, and the remainder has no known explanation. For V, J and clone size, that table is used; D and trimming come from the DNA. This sample has 450,000 to 600,000 clones in its table, and 79% of those were observed once. The ten largest clones represent more than 10% of the sample.

The TCR comes from a woman aged 40-49 years in good health. Some clones in this sample may be carry-over from other donors' samples. The chain is assembled from TRBV5-1 and TRBJ2-6, with TRBD2 as a weak D call on 6 bases. What was sequenced was PBMCs. The DNA sequence is as follows: TGCGCCAGCAGCTCATCCGTAAGGGGCGGGGTCGCCGTCCTGACTTTC. Its translation reads: CASSSSVRGGVAVLTF. With the rest looked up from the reference TRBV5-1 and TRBJ2-6 genes rather than sequenced, the full variable domain is KAGVTQTPRYLIKTRGQQVTLSCSPISGHRSVSWYQQTPGQGLQFLFEYFSETQRNKGNFPGRFSGRQFSNSRSEMNVSTLELGDSALYLCASSSSVRGGVAVLTFGAGSRLTVL.